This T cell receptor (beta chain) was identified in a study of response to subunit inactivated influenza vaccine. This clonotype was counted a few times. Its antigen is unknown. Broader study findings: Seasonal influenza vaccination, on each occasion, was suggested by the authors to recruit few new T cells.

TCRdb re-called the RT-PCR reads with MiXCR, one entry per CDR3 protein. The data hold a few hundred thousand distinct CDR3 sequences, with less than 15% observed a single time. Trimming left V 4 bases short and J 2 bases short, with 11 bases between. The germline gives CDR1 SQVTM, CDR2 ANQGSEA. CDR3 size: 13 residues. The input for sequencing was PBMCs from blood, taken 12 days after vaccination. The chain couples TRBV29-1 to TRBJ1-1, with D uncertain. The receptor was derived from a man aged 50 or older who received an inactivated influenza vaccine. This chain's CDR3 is CSVGLGLNTEAFF. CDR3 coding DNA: TGCAGCGTTGGATTAGGCCTTAACACTGAAGCTTTCTTT.